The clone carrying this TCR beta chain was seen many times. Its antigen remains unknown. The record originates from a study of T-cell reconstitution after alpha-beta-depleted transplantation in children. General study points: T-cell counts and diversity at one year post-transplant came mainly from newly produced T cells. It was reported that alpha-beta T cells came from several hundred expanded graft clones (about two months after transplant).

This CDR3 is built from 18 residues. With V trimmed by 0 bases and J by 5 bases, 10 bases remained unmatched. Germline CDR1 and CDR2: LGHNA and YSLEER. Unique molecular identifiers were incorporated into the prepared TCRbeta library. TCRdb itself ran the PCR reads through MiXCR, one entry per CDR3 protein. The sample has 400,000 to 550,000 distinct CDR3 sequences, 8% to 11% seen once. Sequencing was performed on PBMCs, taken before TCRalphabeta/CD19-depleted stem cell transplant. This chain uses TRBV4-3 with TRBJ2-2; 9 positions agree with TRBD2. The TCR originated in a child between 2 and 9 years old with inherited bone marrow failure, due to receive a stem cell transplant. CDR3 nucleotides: TGCGCCAGCAGCCAAGATGGCGCGGGAGGGCATCGTACCGGGGAGCTGTTTTTT. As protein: CASSQDGAGGHRTGELFF.